These 30 T cell receptor beta chains originate from one sample sequenced in a study of T cell clones after liver transplantation. The assay was immunoSEQ multiplex PCR, and TCRdb's table has in-frame clones only and misses some. The data contain tens of thousands of clones, more than 85% of them singletons. The specimen comprised CD4+ T cells from blood, sampled approximately 26 months after liver transplant. These receptors were taken from a human patient who received a liver transplant. A share of the T cells may be of graft donor origin.

The chain combines TRBV29-1 with TRBJ2-7; 11 bases fit TRBD1. This CDR3 comprises 14 residues. J lost 3 bases, V lost 5 bases, and 6 bases had no gene match. CDR1 and CDR2 from the germline V gene are SQVTM and ANQGSEA. The CDR3 bases are TGCAGCGTTCAAAAAGGGACAGGGGGCTACGAGCAGTACTTC. It translates to CSVQKGTGGYEQYF.

The chain joins TRBV6-1 to TRBJ1-5, with D maybe TRBD1 (5 bases). The germline gives CDR1 MNHNS, CDR2 SASEGT. V dropped 7 bases and J dropped 3 bases, with 10 bases sitting between them. The CDR3 is made up of 13 amino acids. CDR3 nucleotide sequence: TGTGCCAGCAATGGGGACCTCAATCAGCCCCAGCATTTT. Translation: CASNGDLNQPQHF.

The CDR3 spells CASSYVRLDRVHEQYF. The CDR3 DNA reads TGTGCCAGCAGTTACGTACGATTGGACAGGGTCCACGAGCAGTACTTC. J is TRBJ2-7 and V is TRBV6-6; 8 bases map to TRBD1. Germline CDR1 reads MNHNY; CDR2 reads SVGAGI (reference sequence). The trim removed 2 bases at V and 5 bases at J, leaving 11 bases unmatched. This CDR3 is built from 16 residues.

This sequence joins TRBV6-4 and TRBJ2-3; D remains ambiguous. This CDR3 has 13 residues. V was shortened by 4 bases and J by 2 bases, with 7 bases between the two germline ends. The germline V gene has CDR1 MRHNA and CDR2 SNTAGT. In nucleotides, the CDR3 is TGTGCCAGCAGTGCTGGCTACACAGATACGCAGTATTTT. It specifies CASSAGYTDTQYF.

As DNA, the CDR3 is TGTGCCAGCAGTTTAGGGACAACTTCCTCCTACGAGCAGTACTTC. It encodes CASSLGTTSSYEQYF. This sequence joins TRBV27 and TRBJ2-7; weak D call: TRBD1 (6 bases). CDR1 and CDR2 (germline): MNHEY, SMNVEV (reference sequence). V was pared by 2 bases and J by 0 bases, with 11 bases between. The CDR3 spans 15 residues.

The chain joins TRBV7-9 to TRBJ1-4; D unclear. The CDR3 is made up of 14 amino acids. Trimming cost V 2 bases and J 5 bases, with 9 bases left between them. Germline lookup yields CDR1 SEHNR and CDR2 FQNEAQ (reference sequence). The CDR3, as DNA: TGTGCCAGCAGCTTAACTGGGTTAAATGAAAAACTGTTTTTT. Its protein is CASSLTGLNEKLFF.

The chain recombines TRBV27 with TRBJ2-1; D not resolved. The CDR3 runs to 15 residues. The V gene's germline CDR1 is MNHEY and CDR2 SMNVEV (reference sequence). V was cut by 3 bases and J by 7 bases, with 16 bases left in between. CDR3 bases: TGTGCCAGCAGTTTTACTCCCGTGGAGTGGAATGAGCAGTTCTTC. Its translation: CASSFTPVEWNEQFF.

This clone has just one count. This chain joins TRBV7-9 and TRBJ2-7; D may be TRBD2 (6 bases). V lost 6 bases, J lost 5 bases, and 14 bases lay in between. Germline V gene lookup returns CDR1 SEHNR and CDR2 FQNEAQ (reference sequence). The CDR3 length is 13 residues. The CDR3 loop reads CASRKAEGNEQYF. In nucleotides, the CDR3 is TGTGCCAGCAGGAAGGCGGAGGGAAACGAGCAGTACTTC. The full variable domain, completed using reference TRBV7-9 and TRBJ2-7, is DTGVSQNPRHKITKRGQNVTFRCDPISEHNRLYWYRQTLGQGPEFLTYFQNEAQLEKSRLLSDRFSAERPKGSFSTLEIQRTEQGDSAMYLCASRKAEGNEQYFGPGTRLTVT.

This clone was seen a single time. The chain recombines TRBV7-8 with TRBJ2-7; tentatively, D is TRBD2 (6 bases). The CDR3 loop spans 14 amino acids. The germline gives CDR1 SGHVS, CDR2 FQNEAQ. The V and J ends lost 0 bases and 3 bases respectively, with 9 bases between them. CDR3 DNA sequence: TGTGCCAGCAGCTTAGCGGTGGGAGGCTACGAGCAGTACTTC. This sequence encodes CASSLAVGGYEQYF.

V gene TRBV7-2 combines with J gene TRBJ2-3; 11 bases fit TRBD2. The length of the CDR3 is 15 residues. CDR1 SGHTA and CDR2 FQGNSA come from the germline V gene. With 5 bases clipped from V and 0 bases from J, the junction kept 1 base outside the gene matches. The CDR3: CASSPSGRSTDTQYF. The CDR3 DNA sequence: TGTGCCAGCAGCCCTAGCGGGAGGAGCACAGATACGCAGTATTTT. Full variable domain (outside the CDR3, taken from reference TRBV7-2 and TRBJ2-3): GAGVSQSPSNKVTEKGKDVELRCDPISGHTALYWYRQSLGQGLEFLIYFQGNSAPDKSGLPSDRFSAERTGGSVSTLTIQRTQQEDSAVYLCASSPSGRSTDTQYFGPGTRLTVL.

The gene calls are TRBV4-2 and TRBJ2-7, with D uncertain. CDR1 LGHNA and CDR2 YNFKEQ come from the germline V gene. The length of the CDR3 is 14 residues. The ends were cut back, 0 bases at V and 0 bases at J, with 6 bases in the middle. CDR3 in DNA: TGTGCCAGCAGCCAAGATAGGAGCTCCTACGAGCAGTACTTC. This translates into CASSQDRSSYEQYF.

The chain couples TRBV6-1 to TRBJ2-7, with a possible D match to TRBD2 (6 bases). Germline V gene sequence: CDR1 MNHNS, CDR2 SASEGT. Trimming removed 11 bases at V and 1 base at J, with 21 bases between. CDR3 length: 15 residues. CDR3 residues: CASQGGGISSYEQYF. DNA of the CDR3: TGTGCCTCCCAAGGTGGGGGGATAAGTTCCTACGAGCAGTACTTC.

To note about this clone: Other nucleotide sequences from this sample produce the same CDR3. This sequence joins TRBV7-2 and TRBJ2-1, with unresolved D. Trimming removed 2 bases at V and 0 bases at J, with 2 bases between. This CDR3 contains 13 residues. The germline CDR1 and CDR2 sequences are SGHTA and FQGNSA. The CDR3 region is CASSLSSYNEQFF. The CDR3 region has the DNA TGTGCCAGCAGCTTAAGCTCCTACAATGAGCAGTTCTTC.

CDR3 in DNA: TGCAGCGCCCGGGACAGGGGGGCGGGGGAGCAGTACTTC. Its translation is CSARDRGAGEQYF. The chain couples TRBV29-1 to TRBJ2-7; TRBD1 matches 11 bases. V lost 7 bases and J lost 7; bases outside the gene matches: 9. This CDR3 is built from 13 residues. Germline CDR1 reads SQVTM; CDR2 reads ANQGSEA.

This chain uses TRBV5-1 with TRBJ2-1; D is unresolved. The V end lost 0 bases, the J end lost 4 bases, and 2 bases lay between the germline ends. CDR3 length equals 12 residues. Germline lookup yields CDR1 SGHRS and CDR2 YFSETQ. The CDR3 DNA reads as TGCGCCAGCAGCTTGGTGTACAATGAGCAGTTCTTC. Amino acids: CASSLVYNEQFF.

This clone appeared once. This chain uses TRBV2 with TRBJ2-1; 9 bases are a match to TRBD2. This CDR3 contains 15 residues. With V trimmed by 6 bases and J by 2 bases, 5 bases remained unmatched. The germline V gene encodes CDR1 SNHLY and CDR2 FYNNEI. CDR3 sequence reads: CASRQSGRTYNEQFF. CDR3 coding DNA: TGTGCCAGCAGGCAAAGCGGGAGGACCTACAATGAGCAGTTCTTC.

This chain joins TRBV7-2 and TRBJ1-4; TRBD1 might be the D (6 bases). Germline V gives CDR1 SGHTA, CDR2 FQGNSA. This CDR3 has 15 residues. Trimming left V 5 bases short and J 3 bases short, with 13 bases between. The CDR3 nucleotides are TGTGCCAGCAGCCTCCTCAGGGGCCCTAATGAAAAACTGTTTTTT. Translation: CASSLLRGPNEKLFF.

V gene TRBV10-3 combines with J gene TRBJ2-3; D ambiguous. Germline V gene data show CDR1 as ENHRY and CDR2 as SYGVKD. Trimming shortened V by 6 bases and J by 4 bases, and 8 bases separated the two germline ends. The CDR3 covers 12 residues. DNA of the CDR3: TGTGCCATCAGCCCGGGTGCAGATACGCAGTATTTT. Encoded protein: CAISPGADTQYF.

V usage is TRBV5-1 and J usage is TRBJ1-2; D uncertain. From germline, CDR1 is SGHRS and CDR2 YFSETQ. V lost 2 bases and J 4 bases, leaving 9 bases between the germline ends. CDR3 length: 13 amino acids. The CDR3 sequence: CASSFDGSYGYTF. The CDR3 DNA reads as TGCGCCAGCAGCTTTGACGGATCCTATGGCTACACCTTC.

This chain uses TRBV19 with TRBJ2-6; 8 bases are shared with TRBD1. CDR1 and CDR2 from the germline V gene are LNHDA and SQIVND (reference sequence). This CDR3 is 16 amino acids long. V was pared by 4 bases and J by 3 bases, with 5 bases of the junction left unmatched. The CDR3 sequence: CASSNRTGNGANVLTF. The CDR3 bases are TGTGCCAGTAGTAACCGGACAGGGAATGGGGCCAACGTCCTGACTTTC.

V gene TRBV27 combines with J gene TRBJ2-7; tentatively, D is TRBD2 (5 bases). CDR1 MNHEY and CDR2 SMNVEV come from the germline V gene (reference sequence). Trimming removed 7 bases at V and 3 bases at J, with 16 bases between. The CDR3 totals 14 residues. DNA of the CDR3: TGTGCCAGCATCACGGGATGGGGATTCTACGAGCAGTACTTC. This translates into CASITGWGFYEQYF.

This chain links TRBV2 with TRBJ2-1; 9 nucleotides align to TRBD2. V trimming: 4 bases; J trimming: 2 bases; junction bases outside the gene matches: 3. The CDR3 has 15 amino acids. Germline CDR1 reads SNHLY; CDR2 reads FYNNEI. The CDR3 DNA sequence: TGTGCCAGCAGTGCGACTAGCGGAGCCTACAATGAGCAGTTCTTC. It specifies CASSATSGAYNEQFF.

The chain employs TRBV4-3 and TRBJ1-1; D is uncertain. CDR3 length: 14 residues. The germline gives CDR1 LGHNA, CDR2 YSLEER. Trimming took 1 base from V and 5 from J, leaving 11 bases between them. CDR3: CASSQAGIATEAFF. CDR3 nucleotides: TGCGCCAGCAGCCAAGCCGGGATCGCGACTGAAGCTTTCTTT.

The chain links TRBV7-3 to TRBJ1-5; D is perhaps TRBD1 (5 bases). With 1 base removed from V and 6 bases from J, the gap between germline ends came to 10 bases. The germline V gene has CDR1 SGHTA and CDR2 FQGTGA. The CDR3 runs to 14 residues. CDR3 DNA sequence: TGTGCCAGCAGCTTAAGGGGGGTAGGTCAGCCCCAGCATTTT. It encodes CASSLRGVGQPQHF.

V gene TRBV18 combines with J gene TRBJ2-1; TRBD2 matches at 9 bases. This CDR3 has 14 residues. After removal of 3 bases from V and 8 bases from J, the junction contained 5 bases not matched to a gene. Germline V gives CDR1 KGHSH, CDR2 LQKENI. The CDR3 here is CASSPPAGGDEQFF. The CDR3, as DNA: TGTGCCAGCTCACCCCCTGCGGGAGGGGATGAGCAGTTCTTC.

The chain couples TRBV10-2 to TRBJ1-1; TRBD1 is a possible D gene (5 bases). The CDR3 covers 13 residues. V was clipped by 7 bases and J by 1 base, with 10 bases between them. From germline, CDR1 is WSHSY and CDR2 SAAADI. CDR3 DNA sequence: TGCGCCAGCAAGACCAGGGAGAACACTGAAGCTTTCTTT. Amino acids: CASKTRENTEAFF.

The CDR3 region is CASRGLGGSVNEQFF. The CDR3 nucleotides are TGTGCCAGCAGGGGACTAGGCGGGAGTGTGAATGAGCAGTTCTTC. The V and J genes are TRBV2 and TRBJ2-1; 8 positions match TRBD2. The CDR3 runs to 15 residues. Germline assignment: CDR1 SNHLY and CDR2 FYNNEI. The V gene end was trimmed by 6 bases and the J gene end by 7 bases; junction bases not matched to a gene: 11.

This chain joins TRBV14 and TRBJ2-3; 8 bases are a match to TRBD2. Germline V gene data show CDR1 as SGHDN and CDR2 as FVKESK. The CDR3 loop spans 16 amino acids. V lost 4 bases to trimming and J lost 1 base; unmatched junction nucleotides: 7. This CDR3 is CASSPTGGRGTDTQYF. The CDR3, as DNA: TGTGCCAGCAGCCCAACGGGGGGGCGCGGCACAGATACGCAGTATTTT.

The chain links TRBV6-1 to TRBJ1-5; D might be TRBD1 (5 bases). CDR3 length: 15 residues. V was shortened by 3 bases and J by 2 bases, with 11 bases between the two germline ends. From germline, CDR1 is MNHNS and CDR2 SASEGT. The CDR3 nucleotides are TGTGCCAGCAGTGACACAGGCCGGGGCAATCAGCCCCAGCATTTT. Its translation is CASSDTGRGNQPQHF.

This chain joins TRBV28 and TRBJ1-1, with TRBD1 as a possible D gene (5 bases). This CDR3 spans 13 amino acids. The germline V gene encodes CDR1 MDHEN and CDR2 SYDVKM. The V gene lost 10 bases and the J gene lost 0 bases, with 12 bases spanning the gap. For the CDR3, the DNA is TGTGCCACCGAGGGGCAGATGAACACTGAAGCTTTCTTT. This gives the protein CATEGQMNTEAFF.